The 8 T cell receptor beta chains below all came from one sample that was sequenced in a study of OX40 agonist ivuxolimab in advanced cancers. Clones were read by immunoSEQ multiplex PCR, and TCRdb kept only the in-frame ones, dropping some. In the table there are 55,000 to 80,000 clones, roughly 90% of which are singletons. This material consisted of CD4+ or CD8+ T cells sorted from blood, taken in a trial of the OX40 agonist ivuxolimab. Receptor source: an adult with an advanced solid tumor such as melanoma, head and neck, liver or kidney cancer.

This clone was detected only once. V usage is TRBV5-5 and J usage is TRBJ1-3; 7 positions agree with TRBD1. V lost 0 bases and J lost 1; bases outside the gene matches: 7. This CDR3 is 17 amino acids long. The germline gives CDR1 SGHKS, CDR2 YYEKEE (reference sequence). In DNA, the CDR3 is TGTGCCAGCAGCTTGGAAGTAGGGGGCCTGTCTGGAAACACCATATATTTT. Translation: CASSLEVGGLSGNTIYF.

In DNA form, the CDR3 reads TGCACCAGCAGTCCCGAGACTAGCGGGGAACCGATAGATACGCAGTATTTT. It encodes CTSSPETSGEPIDTQYF. This chain links TRBV1 with TRBJ2-3; the D call TRBD2 from the table was never checked on the DNA. TRBV1 is listed as a pseudogene. The CDR3 has 17 amino acids.

J is TRBJ2-2 and V is TRBV9; TRBD2 matches 10 bases. This CDR3 is built from 15 residues. The germline CDR1 and CDR2 sequences are SGDLS and YYNGEE. V was pared by 2 bases and J by 4 bases, with 2 bases of the junction left unmatched. CDR3 in DNA: TGTGCCAGCAGCGTTACTAGCGGGATCACCGGGGAGCTGTTTTTT. This translates into CASSVTSGITGELFF.

The chain is built from TRBV30 and TRBJ2-3; TRBD1 matches at 7 bases. The CDR3 is 13 residues long. The germline V gene encodes CDR1 GTSNPN and CDR2 SVGIG (reference sequence). V shed 2 bases, J shed 6 bases, and the junction held 5 bases outside the gene matches. The CDR3: CAWSLQQGDTQYF. The DNA of the CDR3 is TGTGCCTGGAGTCTCCAACAGGGGGATACGCAGTATTTT.

The chain combines TRBV4-1 with TRBJ2-7; TRBD1 aligns across 7 bases. The length of the CDR3 is 15 residues. Losses at the gene ends were 5 bases for V and 7 bases for J; bases not matched to a gene: 14. Germline CDR1 and CDR2: MGHRA and YSYEKL. The DNA of the CDR3 is TGCGCCAGCAGCGTAAGGGACAGACCTAGAAGTGAGCAGTACTTC. Its translation is CASSVRDRPRSEQYF.

The chain carries TRBV10-3 and TRBJ2-5; TRBD2 aligns across 10 bases. The CDR3 spans 13 residues. The germline V gene encodes CDR1 ENHRY and CDR2 SYGVKD. J gave up 5 bases and V 8 bases, and 5 bases lay outside the gene matches. The CDR3 DNA follows: TGTGCCATCCAGCGGGAGGGCCCCGAGACCCAGTACTTC. Protein sequence: CAIQREGPETQYF.

The sample holds a few counts of this clone. The chain couples TRBV14 to TRBJ1-6, with a weak D call TRBD1 (5 bases). CDR1 and CDR2 from the germline V gene are SGHDN and FVKESK. Trimming pared 4 bases from V and 9 bases from J, leaving 13 bases between. This CDR3 contains 14 residues. Here the CDR3 reads CASSLGTAVSPLHF. For the CDR3, the DNA is TGTGCCAGCAGCCTAGGGACCGCGGTTTCACCCCTCCACTTT.

In this sample, this clone turned up a few times. The chain employs TRBV5-1 and TRBJ2-1, with D perhaps being TRBD1 or TRBD2 (5 bases each). The CDR3 sequence is 16 residues long. Germline V gives CDR1 SGHRS, CDR2 YFSETQ. Trimming removed 4 bases from V and 4 bases from J, with 18 bases in between. Here the CDR3 reads CASSPAREGQYNEQFF. CDR3 nucleotide sequence: TGCGCCAGCAGCCCCGCAAGAGAGGGGCAATACAATGAGCAGTTCTTC.